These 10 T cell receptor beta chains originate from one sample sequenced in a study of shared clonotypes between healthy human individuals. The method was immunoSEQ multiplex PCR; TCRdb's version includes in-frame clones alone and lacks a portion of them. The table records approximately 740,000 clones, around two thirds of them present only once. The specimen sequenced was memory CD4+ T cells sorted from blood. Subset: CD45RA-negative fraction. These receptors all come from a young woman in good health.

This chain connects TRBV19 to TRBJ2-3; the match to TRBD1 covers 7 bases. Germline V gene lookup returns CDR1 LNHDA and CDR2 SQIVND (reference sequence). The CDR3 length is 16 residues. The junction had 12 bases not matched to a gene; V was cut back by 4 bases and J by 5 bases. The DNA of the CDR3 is TGTGCCAGTAGTAAAGGGACCGGGACAGCCCAAGATACGCAGTATTTT. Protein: CASSKGTGTAQDTQYF.

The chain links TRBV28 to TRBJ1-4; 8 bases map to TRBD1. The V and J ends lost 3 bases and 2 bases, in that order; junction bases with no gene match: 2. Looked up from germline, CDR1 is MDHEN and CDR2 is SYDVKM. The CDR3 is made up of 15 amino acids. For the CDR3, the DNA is TGTGCCAGCAGTTTTCAGGGGGCGACTAATGAAAAACTGTTTTTT. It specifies CASSFQGATNEKLFF.

The CDR3 DNA follows: TGCGCCAGCAGCTTGAAACCACAAGGGCCTGAGCAGTACTTC. This translates into CASSLKPQGPEQYF. The V gene is TRBV5-1, the J gene TRBJ2-7, with D uncertain. The CDR3 has 14 residues. The V and J ends lost 1 base and 7 bases respectively, with 15 bases between them. Germline CDR1 reads SGHRS; CDR2 reads YFSETQ.

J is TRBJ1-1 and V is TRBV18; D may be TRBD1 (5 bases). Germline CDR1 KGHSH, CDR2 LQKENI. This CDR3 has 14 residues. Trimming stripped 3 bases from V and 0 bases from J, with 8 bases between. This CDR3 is CASSPRGMNTEAFF. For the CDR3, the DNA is TGTGCCAGCTCACCCCGGGGGATGAACACTGAAGCTTTCTTT.

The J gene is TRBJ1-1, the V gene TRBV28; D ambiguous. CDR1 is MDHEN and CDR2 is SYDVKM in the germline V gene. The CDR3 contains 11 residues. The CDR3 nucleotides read TGTGTTGTCAGCTCCATAACTGAAGCTTTCTTT. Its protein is CVVSSITEAFF.

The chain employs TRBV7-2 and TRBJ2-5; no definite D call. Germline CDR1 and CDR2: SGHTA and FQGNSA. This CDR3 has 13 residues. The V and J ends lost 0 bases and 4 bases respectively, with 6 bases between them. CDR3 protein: CASSLAVRETQYF. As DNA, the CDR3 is TGTGCCAGCAGCTTAGCGGTTAGAGAGACCCAGTACTTC.

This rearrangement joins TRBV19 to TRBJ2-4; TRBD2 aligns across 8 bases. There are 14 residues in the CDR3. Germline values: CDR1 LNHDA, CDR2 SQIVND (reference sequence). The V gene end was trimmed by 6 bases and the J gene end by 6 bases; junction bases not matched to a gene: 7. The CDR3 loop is CASRRGTSGNIQYF. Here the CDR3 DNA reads TGTGCCAGTAGAAGGGGAACTAGCGGAAACATTCAGTACTTC.

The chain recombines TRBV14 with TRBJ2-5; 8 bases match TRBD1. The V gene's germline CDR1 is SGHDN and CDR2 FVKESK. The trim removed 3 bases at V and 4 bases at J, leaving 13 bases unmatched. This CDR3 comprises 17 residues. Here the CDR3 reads CASSQRRGRGRGETQYF. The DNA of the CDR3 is TGTGCCAGCAGCCAGAGGAGGGGCAGGGGGCGCGGAGAGACCCAGTACTTC.

CDR3 sequence reads: CASRKAGTGIEQYF. The CDR3 coding sequence is TGTGCCAGCAGGAAAGCCGGGACAGGGATCGAGCAGTACTTC. This rearrangement joins TRBV5-4 to TRBJ2-7; 9 bases fit TRBD1. Germline V gene data show CDR1 as SGHNT and CDR2 as YYREEE (reference sequence). With 5 bases clipped from V and 6 bases from J, the junction kept 9 bases outside the gene matches. This CDR3 region has 14 residues.

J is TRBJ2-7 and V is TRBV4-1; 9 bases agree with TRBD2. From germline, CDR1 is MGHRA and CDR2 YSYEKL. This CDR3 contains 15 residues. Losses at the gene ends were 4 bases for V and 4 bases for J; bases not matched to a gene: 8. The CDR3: CASSPNSGSSYEQYF. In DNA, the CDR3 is TGCGCCAGCAGCCCCAATAGCGGGAGTTCGTACGAGCAGTACTTC.